Listed here is a single T cell receptor beta chain. Antigen: not known. These data are taken from a study of T cells expressing NK-cell markers. Study at large: TCR beta repertoires came from sorted CD3+CD56+NKG2C+, CD3+CD56+NKG2C- and CD3+CD56-NKG2C+ T cells. Most of the eight sequenced donors were HCMV-seropositive; one was seronegative.

Study-wide results and limits: The study found these clonotypes also leading the CD3+CD56-NKG2C+ fraction in a handful of donors.

Using the 5' RACE reads, TCRdb records one entry per CDR3 protein without DNA. Recorded for this sample: about 440,000 distinct CDR3 sequences. This TCR was sampled from a woman between 18 and 70 years old in good health. The specimen was blood T cells: a sorted CD56 or NKG2C T cell subset, CD4+ or CD8+ T cells, or bulk PBMC T cells (not recorded which).

CDR3: CSVEALGEKLFF. The chain carries TRBV20-1 and TRBJ1-4. The CDR3 runs 12 residues. Germline V lookup: CDR1 DFQATT, CDR2 SNEGSKA (reference sequence).